Shown below are 6 T cell receptor beta chains from a single sample sequenced in a study of Graves' ophthalmopathy and Graves' hyperthyroidism. For repertoire sequencing, the TCR beta CDR3 regions were amplified from RNA transcripts. An initial RT-PCR round employing HTBI primers preceded a second-round multiplex PCR. TCRdb independently ran MiXCR on the multiplex PCR reads; one entry per CDR3 protein. The repertoire consists of roughly 350,000 distinct CDR3 sequences, with approximately 18% occurring once and the leading ten covering 2.4%. The sequenced sample consisted of peripheral blood. The receptors shown here come from an adult woman with stable Graves' hyperthyroidism.

This clonotype was recorded many times. The rearrangement uses TRBV15 and TRBJ2-7; weak D call: TRBD2 (5 bases). The germline CDR1 and CDR2 sequences are LNHNV and YYDKDF (reference sequence). CDR3 length equals 15 residues. Trimming pared 0 bases from V and 3 bases from J, leaving 12 bases between. Here the CDR3 DNA reads TGTGCCACCAGCAGAGATCGGAAGCGGAGCTACGAGCAGTACTTC. It codes for CATSRDRKRSYEQYF.

The sample holds a few counts of this clonotype. V is TRBV5-5 and J is TRBJ2-7; TRBD2 matches at 8 bases. The V gene's germline CDR1 is SGHKS and CDR2 YYEKEE (reference sequence). The CDR3 runs to 16 residues. Trimming cost V 3 bases and J 1 base; bases outside gene matches: 9. CDR3 region: CASSSISGGRSYEQYF. In nucleotides, the CDR3 is TGTGCCAGCAGCTCGATAAGCGGGGGCCGTTCCTACGAGCAGTACTTC.

This chain joins TRBV6-1 and TRBJ2-7; 8 positions agree with TRBD2. The CDR3 runs to 15 residues. With V trimmed by 3 bases and J by 5 bases, 9 bases remained unmatched. The germline V gene encodes CDR1 MNHNS and CDR2 SASEGT. CDR3 coding DNA: TGTGCCAGCAGTGAGGAGGCTAGCGGGTCTCACGAGCAGTACTTC. Encoded protein: CASSEEASGSHEQYF.

This clonotype occurred many times. This chain uses TRBV2 with TRBJ2-4; TRBD1 agrees at 8 bases. This CDR3 spans 16 amino acids. V lost 1 base and J lost 3; bases outside the gene matches: 5. Per the germline V gene, CDR1 is SNHLY and CDR2 is FYNNEI. DNA of the CDR3: TGTGCCAGCAGTGAAGTCCCTGGGACAGGCAAAAACATTCAGTACTTC. Translated, it gives CASSEVPGTGKNIQYF.

This clonotype was counted many times. The V gene is TRBV20-1, the J gene TRBJ1-1; D is ambiguous. Germline assignment: CDR1 DFQATT and CDR2 SNEGSKA (reference sequence). This CDR3 has 13 amino acids. V gave up 3 bases and J gave up 6 bases, with 14 bases separating them. The CDR3 spells CSASRTAASEAFF. The CDR3 nucleotides are TGCAGTGCTAGTCGGACGGCAGCCTCTGAAGCTTTCTTT.

This clonotype was found many times. The rearrangement joins TRBV12-3 or TRBV12-4 to TRBJ1-2; the D gene is possibly TRBD1 (5 bases). V lost 3 bases and J 2 bases, leaving 10 bases between the germline ends. This CDR3 is 14 amino acids long. CDR3 sequence (DNA): TGTGCCAGCAGTTTTGGGGGAAGCAACTATGGCTACACCTTC. Amino acid sequence: CASSFGGSNYGYTF.